This passage covers 15 T cell receptor beta chains from one sample sequenced in a study of response to subunit inactivated influenza vaccine. From the RT-PCR reads, TCRdb called clonotypes with MiXCR, one entry per CDR3 protein. The sample consists of approximately 530,000 distinct CDR3 sequences, over 10% of them appearing once. The sequencing used PBMCs from blood, collected about 40 days after vaccination. These receptors were obtained from a man in his fifties or sixties who received an inactivated influenza vaccine.

This clonotype was observed a handful of times. The CDR3, as DNA: TGCAGTGCTAGAGATTTCAGGAATGGTAATGAAAAACTGTTTTTT. This encodes CSARDFRNGNEKLFF. The V gene is TRBV20-1, the J gene TRBJ1-4; D gene ambiguous. Germline CDR1 DFQATT, CDR2 SNEGSKA (reference sequence). V lost 0 bases and J 4 bases, leaving 12 bases between the germline ends. This CDR3 is 15 amino acids long.

This clonotype appeared many times. The genes are TRBV15 and TRBJ1-5, with TRBD1 as a possible D gene (6 bases). CDR1 is LNHNV, CDR2 YYDKDF, per germline (reference sequence). The CDR3 runs 18 residues. Trimming removed 0 bases at V and 2 bases at J, with 17 bases between. This CDR3 reads CATSRDPGDIGGNQPQHF. The DNA for the CDR3 is TGTGCCACCAGCAGAGATCCGGGGGACATTGGGGGCAATCAGCCCCAGCATTTT.

The table lists this clonotype with many counts. The chain recombines TRBV29-1 with TRBJ2-2; 8 bases line up with TRBD1. The CDR3 runs to 16 residues. After removal of 6 bases from V and 6 bases from J, the junction contained 15 bases not matched to a gene. Germline CDR1 and CDR2: SQVTM and ANQGSEA. The CDR3: CSVTAEDRVDPGELFF. The CDR3 DNA reads TGCAGCGTGACAGCTGAGGACAGGGTGGATCCCGGGGAGCTGTTTTTT.

The chain links TRBV14 to TRBJ2-7; no clear D gene. V shed 0 bases and J shed 2 bases, with 8 bases lying between them. The CDR3 consists of 14 residues. CDR1 and CDR2 from the germline V gene are SGHDN and FVKESK. CDR3 bases: TGTGCCAGCAGCCAAGACCCGGCTACCTACGAGCAGTACTTC. This codes for CASSQDPATYEQYF.

The chain links TRBV2 to TRBJ2-2; possibly TRBD1 or TRBD2 for D (6 bases each). Germline CDR1 SNHLY, CDR2 FYNNEI. V was clipped by 4 bases and J by 5 bases, with 14 bases between them. This CDR3 region has 15 residues. CDR3 sequence: CASSVLTGTTGELFF. The CDR3 bases are TGTGCCAGCAGTGTGTTAACAGGGACTACCGGGGAGCTGTTTTTT.

In nucleotides, the CDR3 is TGTGCCAGCAGCTTGGCGGATCGCATTACGGGCTACACCTTC. As protein: CASSLADRITGYTF. This chain links TRBV5-6 with TRBJ1-2; D is unresolved. Per germline, CDR1 SGHDT and CDR2 YYEEEE. The CDR3 totals 14 residues. V lost 0 bases and J lost 8, with 14 bases in between.

This clonotype has just a few counts. The rearrangement joins TRBV4-3 to TRBJ2-2; TRBD2 agrees at 9 bases. J was trimmed by 4 bases and V by 1 base; bases with no gene match: 7. The CDR3 length is 17 residues. Germline-derived CDR1 and CDR2 are LGHNA and YSLEER. The chain's CDR3 is CASSQGASGMSTGELFF. The CDR3 DNA sequence: TGCGCCAGCAGCCAAGGGGCTAGCGGGATGAGCACCGGGGAGCTGTTTTTT.

This clonotype came up a few times. This chain uses TRBV12-3 or TRBV12-4 with TRBJ1-5; TRBD1 agrees at 8 bases. J lost 5 bases, V lost 1 base, and 10 bases had no gene match. CDR3 length: 17 residues. CDR3 residues: CASSLVQGVYTDQPQHF. CDR3 DNA: TGTGCCAGCAGTTTAGTACAGGGGGTTTATACCGATCAGCCCCAGCATTTT.

For this clonotype: Germline and junction disagree at one end, which may indicate a read error. The genes are TRBV20-1 and TRBJ2-7, with TRBD2 matching 9 bases. From germline, CDR1 is DFQATT and CDR2 SNEGSKA (reference sequence). The CDR3 runs 16 residues. The CDR3 DNA reads TGCTGTGCTAGAGATGGAGGGGCTAGCGGGGACTACGAGCAGTACTTC. Translation gives CCARDGGASGDYEQYF.

The V and J genes are TRBV24-1 and TRBJ2-3, with 9 nucleotides matching TRBD2. CDR1 and CDR2 from the germline V gene are KGHDR and SFDVKD. With V trimmed by 1 base and J by 6 bases, 7 bases remained unmatched. The CDR3 has 16 amino acids. DNA of the CDR3: TGTGCCACCAGTGATTTACCAGCGGGAGGTTCTGATACGCAGTATTTT. Encoded protein: CATSDLPAGGSDTQYF.

In this sample, this clonotype turned up many times. This chain links TRBV29-1 with TRBJ2-7; no clear D gene. This CDR3 has 12 amino acids. Germline-derived CDR1 and CDR2 are SQVTM and ANQGSEA. V lost 1 base to trimming and J lost 1 base, with 5 bases between them. The CDR3, as DNA: TGCAGCGTTGAAGTACGGTCCTACGAGCAGTACTTC. Encoded protein: CSVEVRSYEQYF.

V usage is TRBV6-1 and J usage is TRBJ2-4; TRBD2 aligns across 8 bases. The germline CDR1 and CDR2 sequences are MNHNS and SASEGT. Trimming removed 7 bases from V and 0 bases from J; junction bases left unmatched: 8. The CDR3 consists of 16 residues. The DNA of the CDR3 is TGTGCCAGCACCGGGGGGGTAGCCCTAGCCAAAAACATTCAGTACTTC. It specifies CASTGGVALAKNIQYF.

The rearrangement joins TRBV29-1 to TRBJ2-5; the match to TRBD2 covers 10 bases. With 5 bases clipped from V and 5 bases from J, the junction kept 5 bases outside the gene matches. The germline V gene encodes CDR1 SQVTM and CDR2 ANQGSEA. The CDR3 is made up of 13 amino acids. In nucleotides, the CDR3 is TGCAGCGTTAGGCGTAGCGGGGGGGAGACCCAGTACTTC. It codes for CSVRRSGGETQYF.

The genes are TRBV7-2 and TRBJ2-3; D call uncertain. V dropped 2 bases and J dropped 0 bases, with 9 bases sitting between them. The germline CDR1 and CDR2 sequences are SGHTA and FQGNSA. This CDR3 comprises 15 residues. This CDR3 reads CASSLSSLSTDTQYF. CDR3 nucleotide sequence: TGTGCCAGCAGCTTAAGTTCACTAAGCACAGATACGCAGTATTTT.

The chain uses TRBV5-1 and TRBJ1-4; perhaps TRBD1 as D (6 bases). Germline CDR1 SGHRS, CDR2 YFSETQ. V lost 0 bases and J lost 6, with 12 bases in between. The length of the CDR3 is 15 residues. The CDR3, as DNA: TGCGCCAGCAGCTTGGGGGGGCGCGACGATGAAAAACTGTTTTTT. Translated, it gives CASSLGGRDDEKLFF.